The 26 T cell receptor beta chains below come from one sample, sequenced in a study of CXCR3-negative and CXCR3-positive naive CD8 T cells. General observations from the study: Naive CXCR3-positive cells had TRB CDR3s more hydrophobic than those of CXCR3-negative naive cells.

No cognate antigen is known for these TCRs. Preparation of TRB cDNA libraries relied on 5' RACE carrying UMI labels. TCRdb reanalyzed the 5' RACE reads and collapses them to one entry per CDR3 protein, without DNA. This sample's table has 85,000 to 130,000 distinct CDR3 sequences. Sequencing was performed on naive CXCR3+ CD8+ T cells from blood. Subset of the sample: CD45RO-CCR7+CD27+CD95- naive CD8+ T cells expressing CXCR3 (TNR3+). These receptors came from a human donor in good health. Some clones in this sample may be carry-over from other donors' samples.

The J gene is TRBJ2-7, the V gene TRBV7-9; TCRdb's D gene call, TRBD1, goes unchecked for lack of DNA. CDR3 length: 14 amino acids. Germline loops: CDR1 SEHNR, CDR2 FQNEAQ (reference sequence). CDR3 amino acids: CASSSDRVSYEQYF.

The CDR3 spells CATSRPARGGPEAFF. V and J are TRBV15 and TRBJ1-1. The CDR3 spans 15 residues. The V gene's germline CDR1 is LNHNV and CDR2 YYDKDF (reference sequence).

The chain combines TRBV6-5 with TRBJ2-7; the D call of TRBD2 rests on TCRdb alone, since no DNA is present to check it. The CDR3 covers 14 residues. Germline V gene data show CDR1 as MNHEY and CDR2 as SVGAGI. The chain's CDR3 is CASTTTSGEGEQYF.

The chain couples TRBV6-2 or TRBV6-3 to TRBJ2-1. From germline, CDR1 is MNHEY and CDR2 SVGEGT. CDR3 length: 15 amino acids. The CDR3: CASTSGMRPYNEQFF.

V usage is TRBV29-1 and J usage is TRBJ2-1. The CDR3 consists of 13 residues. CDR1 and CDR2 from the germline V gene are SQVTM and ANQGSEA. CDR3 loop: CSVESTYSNEQFF.

The chain carries TRBV29-1 and TRBJ2-2. The CDR3 is 14 residues long. Germline CDR1 and CDR2: SQVTM and ANQGSEA. CDR3 sequence: CSVDQNQNTVELFF.

The chain is built from TRBV4-1 and TRBJ2-3; TCRdb's D call, TRBD1, is unchecked because there is no DNA. This CDR3 region has 17 residues. The V gene's germline CDR1 is MGHRA and CDR2 YSYEKL. CDR3 amino acids: CASSQEDARVGTDTQYF.

This chain connects TRBV30 to TRBJ2-5; the TRBD2 assignment by TCRdb is unverifiable without DNA. Germline CDR1 reads GTSNPN; CDR2 reads SVGIG (reference sequence). The CDR3 covers 14 residues. CDR3 sequence reads: CAWSVLAAQETQYF.

The rearrangement joins TRBV10-3 to TRBJ2-1; TCRdb's D call of TRBD2 is untestable without DNA. There are 15 residues in the CDR3. Germline lookup yields CDR1 ENHRY and CDR2 SYGVKD. The CDR3: CAISESSEGWREQFF.

The gene calls are TRBV4-1 and TRBJ2-3. Germline loops: CDR1 MGHRA, CDR2 YSYEKL. This CDR3 comprises 14 residues. The CDR3 region is CASSQDPSTDTQYF.

The chain joins TRBV7-2 to TRBJ2-7. The CDR3 extends over 13 amino acids. Germline loops: CDR1 SGHTA, CDR2 FQGNSA. The CDR3 spells CASSLGVTYEQYF. Complete variable domain (other parts from reference TRBV7-2 and TRBJ2-7): GAGVSQSPSNKVTEKGKDVELRCDPISGHTALYWYRQSLGQGLEFLIYFQGNSAPDKSGLPSDRFSAERTGGSVSTLTIQRTQQEDSAVYLCASSLGVTYEQYFGPGTRLTVT.

The rearrangement joins TRBV28 to TRBJ2-1; absent DNA, TCRdb's TRBD1 call cannot be checked. Germline V gene data show CDR1 as MDHEN and CDR2 as SYDVKM. This CDR3 has 12 residues. CDR3 protein: CASSFGQNEQFF.

CDR3 sequence: CASNWLAGDTQYF. V gene TRBV5-1 combines with J gene TRBJ2-3. Germline CDR1 SGHRS, CDR2 YFSETQ. There are 13 residues in the CDR3.

This chain links TRBV29-1 with TRBJ2-1; TCRdb reports TRBD1, a call that lacks DNA to check it against. The CDR3 sequence is 15 residues long. CDR1 and CDR2 from the germline V gene are SQVTM and ANQGSEA. CDR3 protein: CSVVTGTGFYNEQFF.

The V and J genes are TRBV29-1 and TRBJ2-5; the TRBD1 assignment by TCRdb is unverifiable without DNA. The V gene's germline CDR1 is SQVTM and CDR2 ANQGSEA. The length of the CDR3 is 14 residues. This CDR3 is CSVERDRGKETQYF.

The chain combines TRBV9 with TRBJ2-1; absent DNA, TCRdb's TRBD2 call cannot be checked. The CDR3 loop spans 15 amino acids. Germline assignment: CDR1 SGDLS and CDR2 YYNGEE. CDR3: CASSVGGATLNEQFF. Using reference TRBV9 and TRBJ2-1 for the parts outside the CDR3, the full variable domain is DSGVTQTPKHLITATGQRVTLRCSPRSGDLSVYWYQQSLDQGLQFLIQYYNGEERAKGNILERFSAQQFPDLHSELNLSSLELGDSALYFCASSVGGATLNEQFFGPGTRLTVL.

V gene TRBV7-9 combines with J gene TRBJ1-1. This CDR3 comprises 13 residues. Germline V CDR1 and CDR2: SEHNR, FQNEAQ (reference sequence). The CDR3 protein is CASSSILEGEAFF.

The chain employs TRBV7-2 and TRBJ2-3; there is no DNA to check the TCRdb D call of TRBD2. Germline V lookup: CDR1 SGHTA, CDR2 FQGNSA. The CDR3 is made up of 17 amino acids. Here the CDR3 reads CASSLSVAGVGTDTQYF.

The V and J genes are TRBV6-5 and TRBJ2-5; without DNA, the TCRdb call of TRBD1 cannot be checked. Germline V gene data show CDR1 as MNHEY and CDR2 as SVGAGI. The CDR3 contains 15 residues. CDR3 in amino acids: CASSPSQGQFRTQYF.

The chain recombines TRBV27 with TRBJ2-2; TCRdb calls TRBD1, which cannot be checked without DNA. CDR3 size: 14 residues. Per the germline V gene, CDR1 is MNHEY and CDR2 is SMNVEV (reference sequence). The CDR3 sequence is CASSLSDGGYELFF.

V gene TRBV19 combines with J gene TRBJ1-5. Germline CDR1 LNHDA, CDR2 SQIVND (reference sequence). This CDR3 contains 14 residues. CDR3 protein: CASSIGEGNQPQHF.

The rearrangement uses TRBV12-3 or TRBV12-4 and TRBJ2-1. CDR3 length equals 12 residues. CDR3 sequence reads: CASTRPGNEQFF.

This chain links TRBV2 with TRBJ2-1; without DNA, the TCRdb call of TRBD2 cannot be checked. The CDR3 is made up of 16 amino acids. Per germline, CDR1 SNHLY and CDR2 FYNNEI. The CDR3 spells CASTGRTSGVYNEQFF.

This chain uses TRBV5-1 with TRBJ1-2; TCRdb returns TRBD1, unconfirmable since there is no DNA. This CDR3 comprises 15 residues. Germline V gene sequence: CDR1 SGHRS, CDR2 YFSETQ. The CDR3 loop reads CASSDRDRGNYGYTF.

V and J are TRBV10-3 and TRBJ2-1; TCRdb reports TRBD1, a call that lacks DNA to check it against. This CDR3 has 14 amino acids. Germline lookup yields CDR1 ENHRY and CDR2 SYGVKD. The CDR3 loop is CAISDRDRGHEQFF.

The chain is built from TRBV29-1 and TRBJ2-1. Germline CDR1 SQVTM, CDR2 ANQGSEA. The CDR3 is made up of 13 amino acids. CDR3: CSVPDRGSNEQFF.